The 20 T cell receptor beta chains listed next were all sequenced from one sample in a study of blood T cell repertoires in COVID-19. Data came from immunoSEQ multiplex PCR; TCRdb stores just in-frame clones and leaves some out. This table has around 700,000 clones, approximately 90% appearing once. The specimen sequenced was peripheral blood. The receptor source for this set is a woman between 18 and 30 years old with acute or convalescent COVID-19.

CDR3 protein: CASSPSETAGTKLFF. As DNA, the CDR3 is TGTGCCAGCAGCCCCTCGGAGACAGCCGGTACAAAACTGTTTTTT. The rearrangement links TRBV3-1 (or the pseudogene TRBV3-2) to TRBJ1-4, with D maybe TRBD1 (5 bases). There are 15 residues in the CDR3. Germline CDR1 reads LGHDT; CDR2 reads YNNKEL (reference sequence). The V end was cut by 4 bases, the J end by 10 bases, with 19 bases between.

The V gene is TRBV5-6, the J gene TRBJ1-2; D may be TRBD1 (6 bases). Germline V gives CDR1 SGHDT, CDR2 YYEEEE. V was pared by 7 bases and J by 10 bases, with 20 bases between. The CDR3 totals 13 residues. The CDR3 nucleotides are TGTGCCAGCGGAACCGCGGGGGCGGAAGTCTACACCTTC. Translated, it gives CASGTAGAEVYTF.

This sequence joins TRBV6-4 and TRBJ1-6; D call uncertain. V shed 0 bases and J shed 6 bases, with 9 bases lying between them. Germline CDR1 and CDR2: MRHNA and SNTAGT. CDR3 size: 15 residues. This CDR3 is CASSDSGEGNSPLHF. As DNA, the CDR3 is TGTGCCAGCAGTGACTCGGGCGAGGGTAATTCACCCCTCCACTTT.

This chain links TRBV7-7 with TRBJ1-2; a weak D match, TRBD1 (5 bases). Germline CDR1 and CDR2: SSHAT and FNYEAQ (reference sequence). V gave up 2 bases and J gave up 7 bases, with 14 bases separating them. The CDR3 is 14 amino acids. CDR3 sequence reads: CASSLYRGRGGYTF. The CDR3, as DNA: TGTGCCAGCAGCTTATACCGGGGGAGGGGTGGCTACACCTTC.

This rearrangement joins TRBV5-1 to TRBJ1-2, with TRBD1 identical over 8 bases. Germline CDR1 is SGHRS and CDR2 is YFSETQ. The CDR3 covers 18 residues. V trimming: 4 bases; J trimming: 3 bases; junction bases outside the gene matches: 17. DNA of the CDR3: TGCGCCAGCAGCCCGCGTCGACAGGGGCAGTGGAGTGACTATGGCTACACCTTC. Protein product: CASSPRRQGQWSDYGYTF.

The chain joins TRBV30 to TRBJ1-1, with D maybe TRBD1 (5 bases). V was shortened by 5 bases and J by 7 bases, with 14 bases between the two germline ends. The CDR3 is 12 residues long. Germline CDR1 reads GTSNPN; CDR2 reads SVGIG (reference sequence). The CDR3 bases are TGTGCCTGGGGTGGGACTATTAATGAAGCTTTCTTT. It is translated as CAWGGTINEAFF.

The V gene is TRBV7-3, the J gene TRBJ2-2; the D gene is possibly TRBD2 (6 bases). V was clipped by 1 base and J by 1 base, with 7 bases between them. Germline CDR1 reads SGHTA; CDR2 reads FQGTGA. The CDR3 is 15 amino acids. The CDR3 loop is CASSLIGGNTGELFF. In DNA, the CDR3 is TGTGCCAGCAGCTTAATCGGGGGGAACACCGGGGAGCTGTTTTTT.

This clone has a single count. The same CDR3 also results from other DNA sequences found in this sample. This chain links TRBV5-1 with TRBJ1-3; 7 positions match TRBD1. Looked up from germline, CDR1 is SGHRS and CDR2 is YFSETQ. Trimming took 0 bases from V and 1 from J; bases not matched to a gene: 1. The CDR3 is 15 amino acids. CDR3 sequence reads: CASSLDRGSGNTIYF. The DNA for the CDR3 is TGCGCCAGCAGCTTGGACAGGGGATCTGGAAACACCATATATTTT. Full variable domain (missing parts from reference TRBV5-1 and TRBJ1-3): KAGVTQTPRYLIKTRGQQVTLSCSPISGHRSVSWYQQTPGQGLQFLFEYFSETQRNKGNFPGRFSGRQFSNSRSEMNVSTLELGDSALYLCASSLDRGSGNTIYFGEGSWLTVV.

The V call is TRBV30, the J call TRBJ2-2; possibly TRBD1 for D (6 bases). V was pared by 4 bases and J by 1 base, with 10 bases between. Germline CDR1 reads GTSNPN; CDR2 reads SVGIG (reference sequence). The CDR3 runs 14 residues. The CDR3 sequence: CAWTRGKNTGELFF. The DNA of the CDR3 is TGTGCCTGGACAAGGGGGAAGAACACCGGGGAGCTGTTTTTT.

A note on this clone: One end of the junction fails to match germline, which may point to a read error. The chain joins TRBV11-2 to TRBJ2-1; TRBD2 matches at 15 bases. This CDR3 contains 15 residues. Looked up from germline, CDR1 is SGHAT and CDR2 is FQNNGV. The CDR3: CASSPPGLAGGPGVF. In DNA form, the CDR3 reads TGTGCCAGCAGCCCGCCCGGACTAGCGGGGGGGCCCGGAGTCTTC.

This chain uses TRBV7-2 with TRBJ1-6, with D hard to call. Germline V gene data show CDR1 as SGHTA and CDR2 as FQGNSA. The V and J ends lost 1 base and 0 bases respectively, with 10 bases between them. CDR3 size: 17 residues. The CDR3 DNA is TGTGCCAGCAGCTTAGGGGCACTCAGCTCCTATAATTCACCCCTCCACTTT. It codes for CASSLGALSSYNSPLHF.

The chain employs TRBV25-1 and TRBJ1-1, with D unclear. Germline V lookup: CDR1 MGHDK, CDR2 SYGVNS. V was shortened by 6 bases and J by 10 bases, with 18 bases between the two germline ends. The CDR3 runs 13 residues. This CDR3 is CASSLRSGGVAFF. CDR3 nucleotides: TGTGCCAGCAGCCTCAGGTCCGGAGGTGTAGCTTTCTTT.

The V and J genes are TRBV6-4 and TRBJ1-1; D unclear. There are 14 residues in the CDR3. The V end lost 5 bases, the J end lost 0 bases, and 10 bases lay between the germline ends. Germline CDR1 MRHNA, CDR2 SNTAGT. The CDR3 sequence is CASSRDGMNTEAFF. CDR3 sequence (DNA): TGTGCCAGCAGTCGGGATGGTATGAACACTGAAGCTTTCTTT.

The chain is built from TRBV28 and TRBJ1-3; D is possibly TRBD1 (5 bases). V was cut by 5 bases and J by 1 base, with 12 bases left in between. The CDR3 length is 15 residues. Germline V gene data show CDR1 as MDHEN and CDR2 as SYDVKM. The CDR3 protein is CASSRIGASGNTIYF. The CDR3 region has the DNA TGTGCCAGCAGTCGAATAGGGGCGTCTGGAAACACCATATATTTT.

This chain connects TRBV5-4 to TRBJ2-2, with TRBD1 matching over 7 bases. The V gene's germline CDR1 is SGHNT and CDR2 YYREEE (reference sequence). CDR3 length: 19 residues. The J segment lost 4 bases and the V segment lost 4 bases, leaving 19 bases of the junction unmatched. CDR3 sequence reads: CASSLWPWEGDSSTGELFF. In DNA form, the CDR3 reads TGTGCCAGCAGCCTCTGGCCCTGGGAAGGGGACAGCAGCACCGGGGAGCTGTTTTTT.

V is TRBV28 and J is TRBJ1-5; 7 nucleotides agree with TRBD1. The ends lost 6 bases at V and 5 bases at J; junction bases unmatched: 7. CDR1 is MDHEN and CDR2 is SYDVKM in the germline V gene. CDR3 length: 14 residues. CDR3 protein: CASSPYRGHQPQHF. In nucleotides, the CDR3 is TGTGCCAGCAGCCCCTACAGGGGTCATCAGCCCCAGCATTTT.

The chain couples TRBV12-3 or TRBV12-4 to TRBJ2-7; D not resolved. V shed 6 bases and J shed 4 bases, with 7 bases lying between them. This CDR3 region has 11 residues. For the CDR3, the DNA is TGTGCCAGCAGCCTCGAGTACGAGCAGTACTTC. Translated: CASSLEYEQYF.

This chain connects TRBV3-1 (or the pseudogene TRBV3-2) to TRBJ1-2; 10 bases align to TRBD1. The CDR3 runs to 13 residues. V shed 3 bases, J shed 6 bases, and the junction held 1 base outside the gene matches. The germline V gene encodes CDR1 LGHDT and CDR2 YNNKEL (reference sequence). CDR3 sequence: CASSQTGGNGYTF. In DNA, the CDR3 is TGTGCCAGCAGCCAGACAGGGGGCAATGGCTACACCTTC.

The rearrangement uses TRBV11-3 and TRBJ2-1; no reliable D call. CDR1 and CDR2 from the germline V gene are SGHNT and YENEEA. CDR3 length equals 16 residues. Trimming left V 0 bases short and J 0 bases short, with 9 bases between. CDR3 region: CASSLDFLSSYNEQFF. Here the CDR3 DNA reads TGTGCCAGCAGCTTAGATTTCCTGAGCTCCTACAATGAGCAGTTCTTC.

For this clone: A read error may produce the germline difference seen at one junction end. The rearrangement uses TRBV18 and TRBJ2-5, with 8 bases that match TRBD1. CDR1 and CDR2 (germline): KGHSH, LQKENI. The CDR3 length is 14 residues. CDR3 DNA: TGTGCCACCTCAGACAGGGGATCGGGGGAGACCCAGTACTTC. Translation gives CATSDRGSGETQYF. The full variable domain, its missing parts supplied by reference TRBV18 and TRBJ2-5, is NAGVMQNPRHLVRRRGQEARLRCSPMKGHSHVYWYRQLPEEGLKFMVYLQKENIIDESGMPKERFSAEFPKEGPSILRIQQVVRGDSAAYFCATSDRGSGETQYFGPGTRLLVL.